The 16 T cell receptor beta chains presented below share a single source sample, sequenced in a study of cytomegalovirus exposure and HLA in healthy donors. PCR involved 60 Vbeta and 13 Jbeta primers. TCRdb's table, derived via immunoSEQ multiplex PCR, lists solely in-frame clones and lacks some. Seen here are roughly 130,000 clones, 80% observed once, and the top ten hold 3% to 4%. The source material was PBMCs. These receptors all stem from a woman aged 40-49 years in good health and CMV-seronegative.

This chain connects TRBV15 to TRBJ1-6; D not resolved. Trimming cost V 0 bases and J 6 bases, with 9 bases left between them. The CDR3 contains 15 residues. Germline V lookup: CDR1 LNHNV, CDR2 YYDKDF (reference sequence). The CDR3 coding sequence is TGTGCCACCAGCAGAGATCGAAACAGTAATTCACCCCTCCACTTT. This gives the protein CATSRDRNSNSPLHF.

The chain links TRBV10-3 to TRBJ2-2, with D possibly being TRBD2 (6 bases). The CDR3 loop spans 16 amino acids. The V gene lost 4 bases and the J gene lost 5 bases, with 17 bases spanning the gap. Per germline, CDR1 ENHRY and CDR2 SYGVKD. The CDR3 protein is CAISGTPGAGTGELFF. In nucleotides, the CDR3 is TGTGCCATCAGTGGGACTCCGGGAGCAGGGACCGGGGAGCTGTTTTTT.

This clone has only a few counts. V and J are TRBV7-9 and TRBJ1-1; perhaps TRBD1 as D (5 bases). V gave up 3 bases and J gave up 5 bases, with 10 bases separating them. Germline CDR1 and CDR2: SEHNR and FQNEAQ (reference sequence). The CDR3 consists of 13 residues. The CDR3 DNA sequence: TGTGCCAGCAGCTTGGCAGGGATTACTGAAGCTTTCTTT. Amino acid sequence: CASSLAGITEAFF.

The chain couples TRBV28 to TRBJ2-7, with TRBD1 matching 9 bases. The CDR3 has 16 amino acids. Germline V CDR1 and CDR2: MDHEN, SYDVKM. Trimming removed 4 bases from V and 3 bases from J; junction bases left unmatched: 10. For the CDR3, the DNA is TGTGCCAGCAGTTGGTTGGCGGACAGGGGTATCTACGAGCAGTACTTC. Translating gives CASSWLADRGIYEQYF.

The chain links TRBV9 to TRBJ1-5; unclear D gene. This CDR3 region has 14 residues. Looked up from germline, CDR1 is SGDLS and CDR2 is YYNGEE. The V and J ends lost 4 bases and 1 base respectively, with 9 bases between them. This CDR3 reads CASSQTGSNQPQHF. CDR3 nucleotide sequence: TGTGCCAGCAGCCAGACGGGGAGCAATCAGCCCCAGCATTTT.

This clone has just one count. This rearrangement joins TRBV23-1 to TRBJ2-7; TRBD2 matches 11 bases. TRBV23-1 falls under the ORF class, with uncertain function. The CDR3 extends over 20 amino acids. V was pared by 7 bases and J by 0 bases, with 20 bases of the junction left unmatched. Written as DNA, the CDR3 is TGCGCCAGCATCTCTCCCTTGGAGCCTAGCGGGAGGCTGAGCTCCTACGAGCAGTACTTC. Encoded protein: CASISPLEPSGRLSSYEQYF.

The table lists this clone with a count of one. V and J are TRBV13 and TRBJ2-2, with a tentative D call TRBD1 (5 bases). The germline gives CDR1 PRHDT, CDR2 FYEKMQ (reference sequence). There are 14 residues in the CDR3. The V end was cut by 5 bases, the J end by 4 bases, with 11 bases between. The CDR3 sequence is CASSHVQGTGELFF. The CDR3 DNA sequence: TGTGCCAGCAGCCACGTCCAGGGCACCGGGGAGCTGTTTTTT.

V and J are TRBV6-9 and TRBJ2-2; maybe TRBD1 (6 bases). CDR3 length: 18 residues. Trimming removed 5 bases at V and 7 bases at J, with 26 bases between. The germline V gene encodes CDR1 MNHGY and CDR2 SVAAGI. CDR3 protein: CASSQPGHFTEKNGELFF. The CDR3 bases are TGTGCCAGCAGTCAGCCGGGACACTTCACGGAAAAAAACGGGGAGCTGTTTTTT.

V is TRBV5-1 and J is TRBJ2-7; TRBD2 agrees at 12 bases. The V gene's germline CDR1 is SGHRS and CDR2 YFSETQ. The J segment lost 0 bases and the V segment lost 4 bases, leaving 8 bases of the junction unmatched. The CDR3 runs 17 residues. The CDR3 nucleotides are TGCGCCAGCAGCCCGGGACTAGCGGGCCCCGGCTCCTACGAGCAGTACTTC. It is translated as CASSPGLAGPGSYEQYF.

In this sample, this clone turned up a few times. The CDR3 reads CASSSDGTYEQYF. CDR3 in DNA: TGTGCCAGCAGCTCCGACGGGACCTACGAGCAGTACTTC. The chain uses TRBV7-9 and TRBJ2-7; D perhaps matches TRBD2 (5 bases). With 4 bases removed from V and 2 bases from J, the gap between germline ends came to 9 bases. CDR3 length: 13 residues. Per the germline V gene, CDR1 is SEHNR and CDR2 is FQNEAQ (reference sequence). The full variable domain, with the rest looked up from reference TRBV7-9 and TRBJ2-7, is DTGVSQNPRHKITKRGQNVTFRCDPISEHNRLYWYRQTLGQGPEFLTYFQNEAQLEKSRLLSDRFSAERPKGSFSTLEIQRTEQGDSAMYLCASSSDGTYEQYFGPGTRLTVT.

This sequence joins TRBV19 and TRBJ1-2; D is possibly TRBD1 (6 bases). The germline V and J ends were trimmed by 11 bases and 5 bases, with 18 bases remaining between them. This CDR3 contains 13 residues. From germline, CDR1 is LNHDA and CDR2 SQIVND (reference sequence). The CDR3 region is CAARDTGEYGYTF. Written as DNA, the CDR3 is TGTGCCGCCCGGGACACCGGAGAATATGGCTACACCTTC.

This chain links TRBV27 with TRBJ2-7; TRBD2 is a possible D gene (5 bases). There are 15 residues in the CDR3. The germline gives CDR1 MNHEY, CDR2 SMNVEV (reference sequence). V was clipped by 6 bases and J by 3 bases, with 18 bases between them. The CDR3 protein is CASSLESSSFYEQYF. The CDR3 nucleotides are TGTGCCAGCAGCCTCGAGTCTAGCTCTTTCTACGAGCAGTACTTC.

This rearrangement joins TRBV15 to TRBJ2-1; D not certain. Trimming pared 1 base from V and 12 bases from J, leaving 10 bases between. This CDR3 has 12 residues. From germline, CDR1 is LNHNV and CDR2 YYDKDF (reference sequence). CDR3: CATSRVRDAQFF. CDR3 bases: TGTGCCACCAGCAGAGTTCGCGATGCGCAGTTCTTC.

V gene TRBV5-1 combines with J gene TRBJ2-7; 10 nucleotides align to TRBD2. In germline, CDR1 is SGHRS, CDR2 YFSETQ. The trim removed 2 bases at V and 5 bases at J, leaving 13 bases unmatched. The CDR3 is made up of 17 amino acids. The CDR3 is CASSFGASGGPPDEQYF. In nucleotides, the CDR3 is TGCGCCAGCAGCTTCGGGGCTAGCGGGGGCCCCCCGGACGAGCAGTACTTC. Supplemented by reference TRBV5-1 and TRBJ2-7, the full variable domain reads KAGVTQTPRYLIKTRGQQVTLSCSPISGHRSVSWYQQTPGQGLQFLFEYFSETQRNKGNFPGRFSGRQFSNSRSEMNVSTLELGDSALYLCASSFGASGGPPDEQYFGPGTRLTVT.

The CDR3 sequence is CASSTRDSSYEQYF. The CDR3, as DNA: TGTGCCAGCAGCACCCGGGACAGCTCCTACGAGCAGTACTTC. V usage is TRBV5-5 and J usage is TRBJ2-7; TRBD1 matches 7 bases. The length of the CDR3 is 14 residues. Germline assignment: CDR1 SGHKS and CDR2 YYEKEE (reference sequence). J lost 0 bases, V lost 4 bases, and 4 bases had no gene match.

This sequence joins TRBV19 and TRBJ2-3; TRBD2 aligns across 13 bases. The germline V gene has CDR1 LNHDA and CDR2 SQIVND (reference sequence). Germline trimming cut 6 bases from V and 3 bases from J; bases unmatched to any gene: 3. This CDR3 has 15 amino acids. CDR3 loop: CASRRTSGRTDTQYF. The CDR3, as DNA: TGTGCCAGTAGGAGGACTAGCGGGAGAACAGATACGCAGTATTTT.